This T cell receptor beta chain was retrieved from a study of blood T cell repertoires in COVID-19. This CDR3 has 14 residues. CDR1 is SNHLY, CDR2 FYNNEI, per germline. Trimming cost V 5 bases and J 5 bases; bases outside gene matches: 5. The method was immunoSEQ multiplex PCR; TCRdb's version includes in-frame clones alone and lacks a portion of them. The sample has roughly 200,000 clones, roughly 84% seen once. There are a few counts of this clone. Sequenced material: PBMCs or T cells enriched from blood (not recorded which). This chain uses TRBV2 with TRBJ1-5; 8 nucleotides align to TRBD1. The clonotype comes from a woman younger than 45 who had been exposed to COVID-19. The CDR3 reads CASSLSGGHQPQHF. The CDR3 nucleotides are TGTGCCAGCAGTTTGTCAGGGGGCCATCAGCCCCAGCATTTT.